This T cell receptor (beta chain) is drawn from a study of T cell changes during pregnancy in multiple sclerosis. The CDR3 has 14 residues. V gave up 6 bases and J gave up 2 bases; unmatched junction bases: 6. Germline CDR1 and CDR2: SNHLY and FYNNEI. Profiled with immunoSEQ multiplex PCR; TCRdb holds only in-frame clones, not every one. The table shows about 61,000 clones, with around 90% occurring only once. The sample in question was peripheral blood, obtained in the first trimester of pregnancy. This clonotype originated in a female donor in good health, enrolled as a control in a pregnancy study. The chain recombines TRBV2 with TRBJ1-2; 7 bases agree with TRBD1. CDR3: CASRATGDNYGYTF. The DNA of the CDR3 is TGTGCCAGCAGGGCAACAGGGGACAACTATGGCTACACCTTC.